This T cell receptor (beta chain) originates from a study of technical replicates of blood from a handful of donors. This table comes from immunoSEQ multiplex PCR, and its TCRdb copy is limited to in-frame clones, with some not included. The sample carries around 100,000 clones, about 96% recorded once. Trimming left V 4 bases short and J 6 bases short, with 7 bases between. This CDR3 is built from 12 residues. Per the germline V gene, CDR1 is MNHNS and CDR2 is SASEGT. The sample consisted of T cells isolated from PBMCs. The TCR originated in a human donor in good health. The chain couples TRBV6-1 to TRBJ1-5; D is uncertain. CDR3 in amino acids: CASSGRVQPQHF. CDR3 nucleotide sequence: TGTGCCAGCAGTGGGAGAGTTCAGCCCCAGCATTTT.